A selection of T cell receptor beta chains follows, all from one sample in a study of Ad26.COV2.S vaccination and SARS-CoV-2 variants. Sequencing used immunoSEQ multiplex PCR; TCRdb keeps in-frame clones, though not all of them. Among over 85,000 clones, approximately 81% were seen once, and the ten largest hold about 17%. The sample consisted of peripheral blood, taken after recovery from COVID-19. The source of these receptors is a human donor who had recovered from COVID-19. The CDR3 runs from the conserved cysteine through the conserved F or W. The order of the fields is V gene, J gene, CDR3 protein.

V: TRBV5-1; J: TRBJ2-5; CDR3: CASSLGGGETQYF
V: TRBV7-2; J: TRBJ2-7; CDR3: CASSLGSGIITYEQYF
V: TRBV5-1; J: TRBJ1-4; CDR3: CASSPRGGDEKLFF
V: TRBV5-1; J: TRBJ1-6; CDR3: CASSLEGVNSPLHF
V: TRBV12-3/TRBV12-4; J: TRBJ2-7; CDR3: CASRTGGLEQYF
V: TRBV18; J: TRBJ2-1; CDR3: CASSFGTGNNEQFF
V: TRBV5-1; J: TRBJ2-3; CDR3: CASSFRGRESFTDTQYF
V: TRBV29-1; J: TRBJ1-3; CDR3: CSVQGPAGNTIYF
V: TRBV19; J: TRBJ1-6; CDR3: CASSSHVSSPLHF
V: TRBV7-2; J: TRBJ1-1; CDR3: CASSPQTGGRTEAFF
V: TRBV7-6; J: TRBJ1-1; CDR3: CASSSVDRGGTEAFF
V: TRBV7-2; J: TRBJ2-3; CDR3: CASSPKTSGLPDTQYF
V: TRBV7-3; J: TRBJ2-2; CDR3: CASSLLGGADTGELFF
V: TRBV24-1; J: TRBJ2-4; CDR3: CATSHGQGSAKNIQYF
V: TRBV19; J: TRBJ2-7; CDR3: CASTTTGGSYEQYF
V: TRBV5-1; J: TRBJ2-2; CDR3: CASSLAGDTGELFF
V: TRBV4-3; J: TRBJ2-3; CDR3: CASSQESGDTQYF
V: TRBV10-3; J: TRBJ2-2; CDR3: CAITPASGMVTGELFF
V: TRBV15; J: TRBJ1-3; CDR3: CATSRSLQGNRGNTIYF
V: TRBV7-2; J: TRBJ2-6; CDR3: CASSFLVGGGSGANVLTF
V: TRBV10-3; J: TRBJ1-5; CDR3: CAIAGTANQPQHF
V: TRBV6-5; J: TRBJ1-1; CDR3: CASSYRQGNTEAFF
V: TRBV7-2; J: TRBJ2-7; CDR3: CASSLGRGESYEQYF
V: TRBV5-1; J: TRBJ2-7; CDR3: CASSTTGGAYEQYF
V: TRBV29-1; J: TRBJ2-5; CDR3: CSVGAEGQYF
V: TRBV11-2; J: TRBJ2-7; CDR3: CASSFFRETYEQYF
V: TRBV12-3/TRBV12-4; J: TRBJ1-2; CDR3: CASSSGDYGYTF
V: TRBV29-1; J: TRBJ1-4; CDR3: CSVEDRGGDEKLFF
V: TRBV6-2/TRBV6-3; J: TRBJ2-1; CDR3: CASSYSPTSGIYNEQFF
V: TRBV19; J: TRBJ2-2; CDR3: CASSTQGLAGGHTGELFF
V: TRBV2; J: TRBJ2-7; CDR3: CASSEYGSGGEQYF
V: TRBV5-4; J: TRBJ2-5; CDR3: CASRRTSGREETQYF
V: TRBV7-6; J: TRBJ2-1; CDR3: CASSSYSGRRANEQFF
V: TRBV5-8; J: TRBJ2-1; CDR3: CASSSRDRGNNEQFF
V: TRBV19; J: TRBJ1-1; CDR3: CASNQGHNTEAFF
V: TRBV7-2; J: TRBJ2-2; CDR3: CASSFGLTSGSPGELFF
V: TRBV12-3/TRBV12-4; J: TRBJ2-1; CDR3: CASSPDSGRKFF
V: TRBV12-3/TRBV12-4; J: TRBJ2-7; CDR3: CASSFRYYEQYF
V: TRBV11-3; J: TRBJ2-1; CDR3: CASSTLRGDNEQFF
V: TRBV11-3; J: TRBJ2-3; CDR3: CASSASGRGDTQYF
V: TRBV2; J: TRBJ2-1; CDR3: CASRDVGLAGGNAYYNEQFF